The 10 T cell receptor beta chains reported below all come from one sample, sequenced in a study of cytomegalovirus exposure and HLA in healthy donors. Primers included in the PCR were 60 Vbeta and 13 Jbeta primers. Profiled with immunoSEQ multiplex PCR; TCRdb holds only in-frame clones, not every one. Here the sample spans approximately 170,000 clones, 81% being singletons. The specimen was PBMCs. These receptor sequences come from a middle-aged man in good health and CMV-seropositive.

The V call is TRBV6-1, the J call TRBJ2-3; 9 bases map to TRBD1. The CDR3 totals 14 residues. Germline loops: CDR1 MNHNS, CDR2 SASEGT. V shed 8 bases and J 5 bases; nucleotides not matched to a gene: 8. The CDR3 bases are TGTGCCAGCTCCGGGACAGGGTCTGGAGATACGCAGTATTTT. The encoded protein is CASSGTGSGDTQYF.

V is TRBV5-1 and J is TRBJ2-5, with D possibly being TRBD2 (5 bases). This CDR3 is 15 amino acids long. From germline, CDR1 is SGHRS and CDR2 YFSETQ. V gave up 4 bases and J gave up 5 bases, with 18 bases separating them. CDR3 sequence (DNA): TGCGCCAGCAGCCTCTCCGGGATTATGGGGGAGACCCAGTACTTC. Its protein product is CASSLSGIMGETQYF. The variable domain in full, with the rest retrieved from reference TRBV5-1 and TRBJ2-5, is KAGVTQTPRYLIKTRGQQVTLSCSPISGHRSVSWYQQTPGQGLQFLFEYFSETQRNKGNFPGRFSGRQFSNSRSEMNVSTLELGDSALYLCASSLSGIMGETQYFGPGTRLLVL.

Here the CDR3 DNA reads TGTGCCTGGAGTGTTACAGGGGGCGCTGGGACCCAGTACTTC. Translation: CAWSVTGGAGTQYF. This chain connects TRBV30 to TRBJ2-5; 9 bases are shared with TRBD1. CDR3 length: 14 amino acids. J lost 7 bases, V lost 0 bases, and 6 bases had no gene match. Germline V lookup: CDR1 GTSNPN, CDR2 SVGIG (reference sequence).

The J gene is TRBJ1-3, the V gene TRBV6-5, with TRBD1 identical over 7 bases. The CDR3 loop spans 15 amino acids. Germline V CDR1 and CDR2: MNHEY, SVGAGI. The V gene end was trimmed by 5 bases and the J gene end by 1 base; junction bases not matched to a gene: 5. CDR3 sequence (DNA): TGTGCCAGCAGTCCGGGACAGCCGTCTGGAAACACCATATATTTT. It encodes CASSPGQPSGNTIYF.

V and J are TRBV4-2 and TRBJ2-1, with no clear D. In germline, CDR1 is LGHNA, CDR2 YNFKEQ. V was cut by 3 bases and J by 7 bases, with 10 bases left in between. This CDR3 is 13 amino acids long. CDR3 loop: CASSQASSNEQFF. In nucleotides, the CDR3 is TGTGCCAGCAGCCAGGCATCTTCTAATGAGCAGTTCTTC.

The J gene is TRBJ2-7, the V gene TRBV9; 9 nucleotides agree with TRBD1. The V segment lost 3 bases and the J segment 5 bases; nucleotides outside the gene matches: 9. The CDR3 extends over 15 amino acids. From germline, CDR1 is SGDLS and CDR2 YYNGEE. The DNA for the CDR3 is TGTGCCAGCAGCGCAAACAGGGGGCGCCCCGACGAGCAGTACTTC. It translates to CASSANRGRPDEQYF.

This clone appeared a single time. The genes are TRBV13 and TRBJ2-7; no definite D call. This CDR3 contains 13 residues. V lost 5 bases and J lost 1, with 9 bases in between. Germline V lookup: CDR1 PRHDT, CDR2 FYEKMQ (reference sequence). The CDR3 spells CASSPGRSYEQYF. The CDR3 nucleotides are TGTGCCAGCAGCCCGGGTCGGTCCTACGAGCAGTACTTC. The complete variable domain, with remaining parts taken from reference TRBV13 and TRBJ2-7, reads AAGVIQSPRHLIKEKRETATLKCYPIPRHDTVYWYQQGPGQDPQFLISFYEKMQSDKGSIPDRFSAQQFSDYHSELNMSSLELGDSALYFCASSPGRSYEQYFGPGTRLTVT.

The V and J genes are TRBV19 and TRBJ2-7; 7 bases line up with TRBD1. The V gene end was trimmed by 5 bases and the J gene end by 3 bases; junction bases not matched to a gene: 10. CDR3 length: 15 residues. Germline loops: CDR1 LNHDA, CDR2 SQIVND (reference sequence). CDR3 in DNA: TGTGCCAGTAGTCGGGACAGAGCCTCCATCTACGAGCAGTACTTC. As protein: CASSRDRASIYEQYF. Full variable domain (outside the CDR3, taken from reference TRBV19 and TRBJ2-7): DGGITQSPKYLFRKEGQNVTLSCEQNLNHDAMYWYRQDPGQGLRLIYYSQIVNDFQKGDIAEGYSVSREKKESFPLTVTSAQKNPTAFYLCASSRDRASIYEQYFGPGTRLTVT.

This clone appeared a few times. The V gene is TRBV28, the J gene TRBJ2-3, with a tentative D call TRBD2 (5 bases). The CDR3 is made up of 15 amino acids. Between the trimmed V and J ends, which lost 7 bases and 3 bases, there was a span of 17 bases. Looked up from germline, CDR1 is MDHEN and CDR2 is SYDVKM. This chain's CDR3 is CASTPPGFGTDTQYF. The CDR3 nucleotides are TGTGCCAGCACCCCCCCGGGGTTCGGTACAGATACGCAGTATTTT.

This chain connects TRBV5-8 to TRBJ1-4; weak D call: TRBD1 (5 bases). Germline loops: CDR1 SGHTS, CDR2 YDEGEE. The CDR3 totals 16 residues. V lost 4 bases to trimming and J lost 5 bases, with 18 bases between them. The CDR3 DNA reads TGTGCCAGCAGCCTATCCCGGGGGGTGAGGAATGAAAAACTGTTTTTT. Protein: CASSLSRGVRNEKLFF.